The 29 T cell receptor beta chains below were found in one sample sequenced in a study of OX40 agonist ivuxolimab in advanced cancers. Clones were read by immunoSEQ multiplex PCR, and TCRdb kept only the in-frame ones, dropping some. This sample has some 65,000 clones, with roughly 87% found just once. This sample comprised CD4+ or CD8+ T cells sorted from blood, obtained in a trial of the OX40 agonist ivuxolimab. Source of these receptors: an adult with an advanced solid tumor such as melanoma, head and neck, liver or kidney cancer.

This clone showed up just once. The V gene is TRBV5-1, the J gene TRBJ2-5; D is possibly TRBD1 (6 bases). Deletions cut 3 bases from V and 5 bases from J, with 11 bases between. This CDR3 has 13 amino acids. CDR1 and CDR2 from the germline V gene are SGHRS and YFSETQ. For the CDR3, the DNA is TGCGCCAGCAGCTCACAGGGAGCCGAGACCCAGTACTTC. Translating gives CASSSQGAETQYF. The whole variable domain, remainder taken from reference TRBV5-1 and TRBJ2-5, is KAGVTQTPRYLIKTRGQQVTLSCSPISGHRSVSWYQQTPGQGLQFLFEYFSETQRNKGNFPGRFSGRQFSNSRSEMNVSTLELGDSALYLCASSSQGAETQYFGPGTRLLVL.

This rearrangement joins TRBV27 to TRBJ1-5, with D possibly TRBD1 on 5 matching bases. The V end lost 3 bases, the J end lost 6 bases, and 6 bases lay between the germline ends. CDR3 length equals 12 residues. Germline V gene sequence: CDR1 MNHEY, CDR2 SMNVEV (reference sequence). Written as DNA, the CDR3 is TGTGCCAGCAGTTTCCAGGGTCAGCCCCAGCATTTT. As protein: CASSFQGQPQHF.

The chain recombines TRBV6-5 with TRBJ1-4; D call uncertain. Germline V gene data show CDR1 as MNHEY and CDR2 as SVGAGI. The CDR3 is made up of 14 amino acids. The V end was cut by 6 bases, the J end by 5 bases, with 13 bases between. The CDR3 nucleotides are TGTGCCAGCAGCCCCCGGGTGGAAAATGAAAAACTGTTTTTT. This codes for CASSPRVENEKLFF.

This clone was seen only a few times. This chain joins TRBV19 and TRBJ2-1, with D tentatively TRBD2 (5 bases). Germline V gene sequence: CDR1 LNHDA, CDR2 SQIVND (reference sequence). This CDR3 region has 14 residues. V was pared by 7 bases and J by 0 bases, with 10 bases between. CDR3 coding DNA: TGTGCCAGTAAAGTAGGGAGCTCCTACAATGAGCAGTTCTTC. It specifies CASKVGSSYNEQFF.

The genes are TRBV29-1 and TRBJ1-3, with TRBD1 matching 9 bases. J was trimmed by 2 bases and V by 3 bases; bases with no gene match: 2. The CDR3 totals 14 residues. Per the germline V gene, CDR1 is SQVTM and CDR2 is ANQGSEA. CDR3 sequence (DNA): TGCAGCGTTGAGACAGGGGGTCCTGGAAACACCATATATTTT. Translation gives CSVETGGPGNTIYF.

J is TRBJ1-1 and V is TRBV19, with D possibly matching TRBD1 (5 bases). Looked up from germline, CDR1 is LNHDA and CDR2 is SQIVND (reference sequence). V was cut by 6 bases and J by 4 bases, with 15 bases left in between. The CDR3 sequence is 14 residues long. The chain's CDR3 is CASSREGLGTEAFF. Here the CDR3 DNA reads TGTGCCAGTAGCAGGGAGGGATTAGGCACTGAAGCTTTCTTT.

The chain has TRBV5-1 and TRBJ2-7; no clear D. The V end lost 0 bases, the J end lost 1 base, and 8 bases lay between the germline ends. CDR3 length: 14 residues. Germline CDR1 reads SGHRS; CDR2 reads YFSETQ. The CDR3 reads CASSLEASSYEQYF. CDR3 DNA: TGCGCCAGCAGCTTGGAGGCCAGTTCCTACGAGCAGTACTTC.

V is TRBV19 and J is TRBJ2-3; D is uncertain. Trimming left V 5 bases short and J 5 bases short, with 23 bases between. This CDR3 is 17 amino acids long. Germline-derived CDR1 and CDR2 are LNHDA and SQIVND (reference sequence). For the CDR3, the DNA is TGTGCCAGTAGTCCCGGACCTCTCGTATATAGTGGAGATACGCAGTATTTT. Protein: CASSPGPLVYSGDTQYF.

The chain recombines TRBV5-5 with TRBJ1-5; D might be TRBD1 (6 bases). Germline V gene lookup returns CDR1 SGHKS and CDR2 YYEKEE (reference sequence). The CDR3 length is 13 residues. Deletions cut 7 bases from V and 5 bases from J, with 13 bases between. CDR3 bases: TGTGCCAGCGGGGGGGACACTGATCAGCCCCAGCATTTT. Residues: CASGGDTDQPQHF.

J is TRBJ2-7 and V is TRBV13; perhaps TRBD1 as D (5 bases). Germline values: CDR1 PRHDT, CDR2 FYEKMQ (reference sequence). The CDR3 covers 15 residues. V was clipped by 5 bases and J by 2 bases, with 16 bases between them. CDR3 region: CASSALQAIAYEQYF. The CDR3 DNA follows: TGTGCCAGCAGCGCGTTACAGGCGATCGCCTACGAGCAGTACTTC. The complete variable domain, with remaining parts taken from reference TRBV13 and TRBJ2-7, reads AAGVIQSPRHLIKEKRETATLKCYPIPRHDTVYWYQQGPGQDPQFLISFYEKMQSDKGSIPDRFSAQQFSDYHSELNMSSLELGDSALYFCASSALQAIAYEQYFGPGTRLTVT.

This rearrangement joins TRBV7-2 to TRBJ1-4; the D gene is possibly TRBD1 (6 bases). Germline V lookup: CDR1 SGHTA, CDR2 FQGNSA. V lost 0 bases and J 5 bases, leaving 10 bases between the germline ends. The CDR3 runs 15 residues. The CDR3: CASSLATGLNEKLFF. In nucleotides, the CDR3 is TGTGCCAGCAGCTTAGCTACAGGGTTGAATGAAAAACTGTTTTTT.

This chain connects TRBV5-1 to TRBJ1-1; 10 bases map to TRBD1. Germline lookup yields CDR1 SGHRS and CDR2 YFSETQ. This CDR3 is 14 amino acids long. Trimming at V came to 5 bases and at J to 4 bases, leaving 5 bases not matched to a gene. The CDR3 sequence: CASRRQGAVTEAFF. For the CDR3, the DNA is TGCGCCAGCAGGAGACAGGGGGCCGTCACTGAAGCTTTCTTT.

The chain links TRBV7-3 to TRBJ2-2, with D possibly being TRBD1 or TRBD2 (6 bases each). Germline CDR1 SGHTA, CDR2 FQGTGA. V shed 2 bases and J shed 4 bases, with 14 bases lying between them. The CDR3 loop spans 16 amino acids. DNA of the CDR3: TGTGCCAGCAGCTTAGCCCGAGGGGGGAGCACCGGGGAGCTGTTTTTT. Its translation: CASSLARGGSTGELFF.

V and J are TRBV18 and TRBJ2-1, with 7 bases that match TRBD1. Germline-derived CDR1 and CDR2 are KGHSH and LQKENI. J gave up 8 bases and V 6 bases, and 4 bases lay outside the gene matches. The CDR3 spans 12 residues. This CDR3 is CASSLTGDEQFF. CDR3 in DNA: TGTGCCAGCTCGCTCACAGGGGATGAGCAGTTCTTC.

As concerns this clone: Other nucleotide sequences from this sample produce the same CDR3. V usage is TRBV5-6 and J usage is TRBJ1-1; no clear D. Trimming cost V 2 bases and J 0 bases, with 5 bases left between them. Looked up from germline, CDR1 is SGHDT and CDR2 is YYEEEE. This CDR3 spans 13 amino acids. CDR3 coding DNA: TGTGCCAGCAGCTTAGATTTGAACACTGAAGCTTTCTTT. It yields the protein CASSLDLNTEAFF.

J is TRBJ1-1 and V is TRBV28; the match to TRBD1 covers 11 bases. CDR1 MDHEN and CDR2 SYDVKM come from the germline V gene. The junction had 5 bases not matched to a gene; V was cut back by 10 bases and J by 7 bases. The length of the CDR3 is 12 residues. The CDR3 region is CAIAGTGGEAFF. In nucleotides, the CDR3 is TGTGCCATTGCCGGGACAGGGGGTGAAGCTTTCTTT.

The J gene is TRBJ1-3, the V gene TRBV5-4; D remains ambiguous. Germline-derived CDR1 and CDR2 are SGHNT and YYREEE (reference sequence). V was shortened by 4 bases and J by 7 bases, with 6 bases between the two germline ends. This CDR3 region has 11 residues. CDR3 loop: CASSTRNTIYF. CDR3 in DNA: TGTGCCAGCAGCACCAGGAACACCATATATTTT. Filled out from reference TRBV5-4 and TRBJ1-3, the complete variable domain reads ETGVTQSPTHLIKTRGQQVTLRCSSQSGHNTVSWYQQALGQGPQFIFQYYREEENGRGNFPPRFSGLQFPNYSSELNVNALELDDSALYLCASSTRNTIYFGEGSWLTVV.

The J gene is TRBJ2-3, the V gene TRBV6-1; 8 bases agree with TRBD1. CDR1 MNHNS and CDR2 SASEGT come from the germline V gene. The CDR3 has 15 amino acids. V was clipped by 5 bases and J by 5 bases; unmatched bases: 9. CDR3: CASSPGQGVRDTQYF. In nucleotides, the CDR3 is TGTGCCAGCAGTCCCGGACAGGGTGTAAGAGATACGCAGTATTTT.

Written as DNA, the CDR3 is TGTGCCAGCAGCCCACCGACGGCACCCCCCTACGAGCAGTACTTC. It is translated as CASSPPTAPPYEQYF. The rearrangement links TRBV14 to TRBJ2-7; D is unresolved. The CDR3 totals 15 residues. The V and J ends lost 4 bases and 2 bases respectively, with 15 bases between them. Germline assignment: CDR1 SGHDN and CDR2 FVKESK.

This chain joins TRBV27 and TRBJ2-5, with a weak D call TRBD2 (6 bases). Germline V gives CDR1 MNHEY, CDR2 SMNVEV (reference sequence). The V gene lost 5 bases and the J gene lost 7 bases, with 17 bases spanning the gap. The CDR3 spans 14 residues. The CDR3 DNA is TGTGCCAGCAGTCCTCGGACGGAGCGGGCGACCCAGTACTTC. Translation gives CASSPRTERATQYF.

The V call is TRBV23-1, the J call TRBJ2-1; TRBD1 aligns across 7 bases. TRBV23-1 is given ORF status, its function remaining uncertain. V lost 1 base, J lost 8 bases, and 20 bases stayed unmatched. CDR3 length equals 19 residues. The CDR3 region is CASSQWGSLGTAYGDEQFF. The CDR3 DNA reads TGCGCCAGCAGTCAATGGGGATCACTCGGGACAGCCTATGGGGATGAGCAGTTCTTC.

This rearrangement joins TRBV28 to TRBJ1-1; TRBD1 matches 7 bases. The ends lost 8 bases at V and 10 bases at J; junction bases unmatched: 7. The CDR3 runs 11 residues. CDR1 MDHEN and CDR2 SYDVKM come from the germline V gene. The CDR3 DNA reads TGTGCCAGCCTAGGGGGCTCGGGAGCTTTCTTT. This codes for CASLGGSGAFF.

The rearrangement uses TRBV7-9 and TRBJ2-1; 9 positions agree with TRBD2. Germline loops: CDR1 SEHNR, CDR2 FQNEAQ (reference sequence). The CDR3 covers 15 residues. J gave up 5 bases and V 8 bases, and 10 bases lay outside the gene matches. This CDR3 is CASGSGTSNHNEQFF. The CDR3 DNA reads as TGTGCCAGCGGCTCCGGGACTAGCAACCACAATGAGCAGTTCTTC.

The genes are TRBV5-1 and TRBJ2-2, with D maybe TRBD1 (6 bases). In germline, CDR1 is SGHRS, CDR2 YFSETQ. The CDR3 loop spans 14 amino acids. V dropped 7 bases and J dropped 0 bases, with 10 bases sitting between them. CDR3 loop: CASGDTPNTGELFF. The CDR3 DNA follows: TGCGCCAGCGGGGACACACCGAACACCGGGGAGCTGTTTTTT.

This clone was observed a single time. This rearrangement joins TRBV19 to TRBJ2-2; a weak D match, TRBD1 (6 bases). This CDR3 contains 15 residues. Looked up from germline, CDR1 is LNHDA and CDR2 is SQIVND (reference sequence). V was pared by 5 bases and J by 4 bases, with 14 bases between. In nucleotides, the CDR3 is TGTGCCAGTAGTGCCCAGGGGCGGAGCACCGGGGAGCTGTTTTTT. It specifies CASSAQGRSTGELFF.

Written as DNA, the CDR3 is TGTGCCAGCAGCTTAGTAGGGACCTACGAGCAGTACTTC. Translating gives CASSLVGTYEQYF. The J gene is TRBJ2-7, the V gene TRBV7-9, with unresolved D. Trimming cost V 1 base and J 2 bases, with 6 bases left between them. CDR1 is SEHNR, CDR2 FQNEAQ, per germline (reference sequence). There are 13 residues in the CDR3. Full variable domain (remainder filled in from reference TRBV7-9 and TRBJ2-7): DTGVSQNPRHKITKRGQNVTFRCDPISEHNRLYWYRQTLGQGPEFLTYFQNEAQLEKSRLLSDRFSAERPKGSFSTLEIQRTEQGDSAMYLCASSLVGTYEQYFGPGTRLTVT.

The chain employs TRBV5-1 and TRBJ2-1; D not resolved. In germline, CDR1 is SGHRS, CDR2 YFSETQ. The CDR3 loop spans 13 amino acids. V was shortened by 4 bases and J by 4 bases, with 9 bases between the two germline ends. This chain's CDR3 is CASSVLGYNEQFF. The CDR3 nucleotides are TGCGCCAGCAGCGTGTTAGGGTACAATGAGCAGTTCTTC. Together with reference TRBV5-1 and TRBJ2-1, the CDR3 gives the full variable domain: KAGVTQTPRYLIKTRGQQVTLSCSPISGHRSVSWYQQTPGQGLQFLFEYFSETQRNKGNFPGRFSGRQFSNSRSEMNVSTLELGDSALYLCASSVLGYNEQFFGPGTRLTVL.

The chain is built from TRBV6-1 and TRBJ1-6, with TRBD1 as a possible D gene (6 bases). The V end was cut by 10 bases, the J end by 6 bases, with 19 bases between. The CDR3 length is 15 residues. CDR1 MNHNS and CDR2 SASEGT come from the germline V gene. CDR3: CATFMGGRFNSPLHF. The CDR3 region has the DNA TGTGCCACCTTTATGGGGGGCCGGTTTAATTCACCCCTCCACTTT.

The chain joins TRBV7-2 to TRBJ2-7; D is uncertain. Germline V lookup: CDR1 SGHTA, CDR2 FQGNSA. The CDR3 spans 14 residues. Trimming shortened V by 2 bases and J by 1 base, and 9 bases separated the two germline ends. The CDR3 spells CASSLLTGSYEQYF. CDR3 nucleotides: TGTGCCAGCAGCTTATTGACGGGTTCCTACGAGCAGTACTTC.